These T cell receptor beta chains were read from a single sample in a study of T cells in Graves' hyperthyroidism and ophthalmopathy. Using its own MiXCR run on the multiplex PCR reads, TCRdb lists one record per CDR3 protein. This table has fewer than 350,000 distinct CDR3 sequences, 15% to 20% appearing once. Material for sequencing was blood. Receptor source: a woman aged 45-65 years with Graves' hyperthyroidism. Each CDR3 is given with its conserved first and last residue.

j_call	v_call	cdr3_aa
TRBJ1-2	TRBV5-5	CASSFRLSAPYGYTF
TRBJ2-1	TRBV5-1	CASSFHLPRDRGYNEQFF
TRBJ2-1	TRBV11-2	CASSPTTSGVYNEQFF
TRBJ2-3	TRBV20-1	CSATKGVAGGTQYF
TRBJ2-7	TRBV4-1	CASSRSTTYEQYF
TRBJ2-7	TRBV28	CASSHYEQYF
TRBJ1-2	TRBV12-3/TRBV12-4	CASSLAVQGAEGYTF
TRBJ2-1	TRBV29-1	CSAAGLAGHNEQFF
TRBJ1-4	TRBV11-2	CASSTAGQLNEKLFF
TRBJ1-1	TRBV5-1	CASSFGTLNTEAFF
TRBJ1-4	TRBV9	CASSPSITQRGEKLFF
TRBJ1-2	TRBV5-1	CASRQGAPDDGYTF
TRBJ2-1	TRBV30	CAWSVRDRTYNEQFF
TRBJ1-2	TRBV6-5	CASSYSVSPGPPRTASYGYTF
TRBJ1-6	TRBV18	CASSPLQENSPLHF
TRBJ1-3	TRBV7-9	CASSLFGASGNTIYF
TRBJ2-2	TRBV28	CASSSVGLATGELFF
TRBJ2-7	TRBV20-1	CSAGLVGEVPGRVYEQYF
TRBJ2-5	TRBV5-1	CASREDRGSDTQYF
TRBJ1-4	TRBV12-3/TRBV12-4	CASSFSAATNEKLFF
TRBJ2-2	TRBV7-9	CASSPGLADTGELFF
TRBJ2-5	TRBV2	CASTGTRGAQETQYF
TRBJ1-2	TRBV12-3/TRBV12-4	CASSLEHLAYGYTF
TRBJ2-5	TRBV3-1	CASSWGASGGQETQYF
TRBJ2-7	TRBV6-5	CASSFRQNYEQYF
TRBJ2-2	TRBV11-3	CASAPGTTGELFF
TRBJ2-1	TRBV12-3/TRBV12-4	CASTLWGGGSDEQFF
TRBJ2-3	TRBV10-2	CASSESSGADTQYF
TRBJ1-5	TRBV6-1	CASSNRDHNQPQHF
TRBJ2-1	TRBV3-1	CASSQVSGDGNEQFF